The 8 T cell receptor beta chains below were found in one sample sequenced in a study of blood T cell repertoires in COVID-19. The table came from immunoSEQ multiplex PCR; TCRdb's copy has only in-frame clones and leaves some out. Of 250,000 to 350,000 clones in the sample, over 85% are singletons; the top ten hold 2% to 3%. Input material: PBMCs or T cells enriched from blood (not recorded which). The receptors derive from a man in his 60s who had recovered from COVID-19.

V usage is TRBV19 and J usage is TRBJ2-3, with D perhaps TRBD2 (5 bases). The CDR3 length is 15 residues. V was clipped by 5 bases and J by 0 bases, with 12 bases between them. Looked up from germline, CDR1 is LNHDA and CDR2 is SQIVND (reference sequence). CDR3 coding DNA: TGTGCCAGTAGTCGCCTAGCTAAGAGCACAGATACGCAGTATTTT. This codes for CASSRLAKSTDTQYF.

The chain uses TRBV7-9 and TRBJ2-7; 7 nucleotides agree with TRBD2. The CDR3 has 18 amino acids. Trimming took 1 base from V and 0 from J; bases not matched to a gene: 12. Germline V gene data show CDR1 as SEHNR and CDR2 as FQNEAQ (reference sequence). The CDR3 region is CASSLVPPLGGSSYEQYF. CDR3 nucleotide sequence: TGTGCCAGCAGCTTAGTTCCGCCTTTAGGCGGGAGCTCCTACGAGCAGTACTTC.

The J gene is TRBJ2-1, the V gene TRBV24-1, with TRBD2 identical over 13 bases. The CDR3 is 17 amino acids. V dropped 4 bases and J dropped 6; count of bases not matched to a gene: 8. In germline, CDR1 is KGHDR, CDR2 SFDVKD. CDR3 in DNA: TGTGCCACCAGTGAGTCACTAGCGGGAGGGTTCCGCAATGAGCAGTTCTTC. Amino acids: CATSESLAGGFRNEQFF.

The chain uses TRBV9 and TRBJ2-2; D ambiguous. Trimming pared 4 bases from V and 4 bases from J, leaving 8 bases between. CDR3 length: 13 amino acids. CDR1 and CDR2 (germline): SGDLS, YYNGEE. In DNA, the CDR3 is TGTGCCAGCAGCTACAGAGTCACCGGGGAGCTGTTTTTT. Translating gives CASSYRVTGELFF.

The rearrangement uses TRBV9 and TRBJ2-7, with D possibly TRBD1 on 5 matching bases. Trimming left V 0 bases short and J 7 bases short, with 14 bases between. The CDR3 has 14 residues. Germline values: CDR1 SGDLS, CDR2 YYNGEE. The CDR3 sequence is CASSVDHRTREQYF. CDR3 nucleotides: TGTGCCAGCAGCGTAGATCACAGGACGCGTGAGCAGTACTTC.

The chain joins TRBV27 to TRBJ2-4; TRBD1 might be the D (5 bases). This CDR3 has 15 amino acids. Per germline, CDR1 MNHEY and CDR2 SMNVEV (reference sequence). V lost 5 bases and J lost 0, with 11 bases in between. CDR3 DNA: TGTGCCAGCAGTCCGGACATTTTAGCCAAAAACATTCAGTACTTC. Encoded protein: CASSPDILAKNIQYF.

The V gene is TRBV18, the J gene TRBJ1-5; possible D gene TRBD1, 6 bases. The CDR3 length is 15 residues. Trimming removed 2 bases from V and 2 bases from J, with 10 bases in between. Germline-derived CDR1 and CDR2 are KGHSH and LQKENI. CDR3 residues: CASSPEGVGNQPQHF. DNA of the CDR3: TGTGCCAGCTCACCAGAGGGGGTCGGCAATCAGCCCCAGCATTTT.

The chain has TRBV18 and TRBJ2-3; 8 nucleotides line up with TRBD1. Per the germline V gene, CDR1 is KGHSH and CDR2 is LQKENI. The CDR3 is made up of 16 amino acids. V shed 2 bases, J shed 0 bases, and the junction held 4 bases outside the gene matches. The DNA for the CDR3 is TGTGCCAGCTCACCAAGGCAGGGGGCTAGCACAGATACGCAGTATTTT. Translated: CASSPRQGASTDTQYF.